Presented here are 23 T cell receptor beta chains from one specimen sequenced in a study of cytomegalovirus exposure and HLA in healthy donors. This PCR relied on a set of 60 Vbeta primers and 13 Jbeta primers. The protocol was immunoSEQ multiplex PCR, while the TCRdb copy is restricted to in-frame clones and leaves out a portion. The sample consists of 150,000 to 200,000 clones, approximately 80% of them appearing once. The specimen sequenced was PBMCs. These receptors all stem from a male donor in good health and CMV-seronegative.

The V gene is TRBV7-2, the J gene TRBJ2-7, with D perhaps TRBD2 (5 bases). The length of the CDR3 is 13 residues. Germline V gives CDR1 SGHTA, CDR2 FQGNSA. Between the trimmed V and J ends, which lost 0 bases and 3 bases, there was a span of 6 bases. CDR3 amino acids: CASSLARGYEQYF. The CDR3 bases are TGTGCCAGCAGCTTAGCCCGGGGCTACGAGCAGTACTTC.

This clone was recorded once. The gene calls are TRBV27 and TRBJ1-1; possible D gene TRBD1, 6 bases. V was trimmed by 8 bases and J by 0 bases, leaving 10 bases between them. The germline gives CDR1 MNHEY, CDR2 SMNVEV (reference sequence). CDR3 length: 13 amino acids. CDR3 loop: CASGGQMNTEAFF. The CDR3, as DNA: TGTGCCAGCGGCGGACAGATGAACACTGAAGCTTTCTTT.

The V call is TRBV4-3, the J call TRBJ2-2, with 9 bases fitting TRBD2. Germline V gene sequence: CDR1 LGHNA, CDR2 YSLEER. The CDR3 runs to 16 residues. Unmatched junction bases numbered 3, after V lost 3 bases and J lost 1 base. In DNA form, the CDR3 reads TGCGCCAGCAGCCACCGACTAGCGGAGAACACCGGGGAGCTGTTTTTT. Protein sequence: CASSHRLAENTGELFF.

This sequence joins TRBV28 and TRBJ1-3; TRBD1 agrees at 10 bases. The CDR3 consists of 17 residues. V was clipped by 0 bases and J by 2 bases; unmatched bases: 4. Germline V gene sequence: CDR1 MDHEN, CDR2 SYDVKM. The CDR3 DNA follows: TGTGCCAGCAGTTTATGGGGCGGACAGGGGGCTGGAAACACCATATATTTT. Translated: CASSLWGGQGAGNTIYF.

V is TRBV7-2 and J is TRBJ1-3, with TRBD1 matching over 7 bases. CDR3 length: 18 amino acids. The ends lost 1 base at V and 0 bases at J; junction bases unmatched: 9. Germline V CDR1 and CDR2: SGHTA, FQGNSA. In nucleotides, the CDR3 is TGTGCCAGCAGCTTAGTAGGGGGCGGCAGCAACTCTGGAAACACCATATATTTT. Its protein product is CASSLVGGGSNSGNTIYF.

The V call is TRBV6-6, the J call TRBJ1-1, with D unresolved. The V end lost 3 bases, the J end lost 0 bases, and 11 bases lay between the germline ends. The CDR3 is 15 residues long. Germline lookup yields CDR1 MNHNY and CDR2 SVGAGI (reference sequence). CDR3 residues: CASSYQARMNTEAFF. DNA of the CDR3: TGTGCCAGCAGTTATCAGGCACGGATGAACACTGAAGCTTTCTTT.

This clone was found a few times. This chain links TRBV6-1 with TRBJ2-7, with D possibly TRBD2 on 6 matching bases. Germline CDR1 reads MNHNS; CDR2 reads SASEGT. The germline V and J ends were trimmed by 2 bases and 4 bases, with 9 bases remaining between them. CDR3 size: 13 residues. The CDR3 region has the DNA TGTGCCAGCAGTGAAATTGGAGGGTACGAGCAGTACTTC. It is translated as CASSEIGGYEQYF.

The CDR3 loop reads CAGGANSNYGYTF. DNA for the CDR3: TGTGCCGGTGGGGCAAATTCAAACTATGGCTACACCTTC. The gene calls are TRBV7-9 and TRBJ1-2, with D possibly being TRBD1 (5 bases). CDR3 length: 13 residues. Germline loops: CDR1 SEHNR, CDR2 FQNEAQ (reference sequence). Deletions cut 11 bases from V and 2 bases from J, with 15 bases between. The entire variable domain, with the rest obtained from reference TRBV7-9 and TRBJ1-2, is as follows: DTGVSQNPRHKITKRGQNVTFRCDPISEHNRLYWYRQTLGQGPEFLTYFQNEAQLEKSRLLSDRFSAERPKGSFSTLEIQRTEQGDSAMYLCAGGANSNYGYTFGSGTRLTVV.

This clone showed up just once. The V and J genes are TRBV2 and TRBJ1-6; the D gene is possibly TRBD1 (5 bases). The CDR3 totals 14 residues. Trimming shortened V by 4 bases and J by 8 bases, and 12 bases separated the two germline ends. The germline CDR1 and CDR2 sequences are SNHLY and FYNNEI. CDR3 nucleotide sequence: TGTGCCAGCAGTGGCAGGGTTAAGGATTCACCCCTCCACTTT. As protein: CASSGRVKDSPLHF.

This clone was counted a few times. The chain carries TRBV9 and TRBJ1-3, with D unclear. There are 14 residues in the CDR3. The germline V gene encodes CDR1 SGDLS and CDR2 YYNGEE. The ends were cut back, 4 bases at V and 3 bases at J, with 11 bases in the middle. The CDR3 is CASSIANSGNTIYF. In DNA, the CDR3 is TGTGCCAGCAGCATAGCGAACAGTGGAAACACCATATATTTT.

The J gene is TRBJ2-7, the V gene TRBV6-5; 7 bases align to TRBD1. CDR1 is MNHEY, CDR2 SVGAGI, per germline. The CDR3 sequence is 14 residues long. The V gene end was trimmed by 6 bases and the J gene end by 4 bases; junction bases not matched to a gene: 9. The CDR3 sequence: CASSNGDSLYEQYF. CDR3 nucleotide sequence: TGTGCCAGCAGCAACGGGGACAGTCTTTACGAGCAGTACTTC.

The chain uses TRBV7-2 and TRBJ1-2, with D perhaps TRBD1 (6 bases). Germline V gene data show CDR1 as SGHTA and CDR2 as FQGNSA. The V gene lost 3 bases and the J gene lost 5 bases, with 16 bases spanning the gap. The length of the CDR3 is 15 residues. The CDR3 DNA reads TGTGCCAGCAGCTTTAGCTGGGGGCAAAGTTATGGCTACACCTTC. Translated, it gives CASSFSWGQSYGYTF.

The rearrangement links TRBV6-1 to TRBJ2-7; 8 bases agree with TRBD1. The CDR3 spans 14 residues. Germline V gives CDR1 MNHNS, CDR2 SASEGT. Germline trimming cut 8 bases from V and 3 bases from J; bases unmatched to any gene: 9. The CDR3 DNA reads TGTGCCAGCGGAGGGACAGGAGTTCGCTACGAGCAGTACTTC. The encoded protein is CASGGTGVRYEQYF.

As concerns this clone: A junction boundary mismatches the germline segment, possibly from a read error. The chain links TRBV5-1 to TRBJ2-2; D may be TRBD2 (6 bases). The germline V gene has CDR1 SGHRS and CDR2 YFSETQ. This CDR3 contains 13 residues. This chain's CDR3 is CASSLDVSGGLFF. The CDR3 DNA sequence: TGCGCCAGCAGCTTGGACGTTTCCGGGGGGCTGTTTTTT.

The chain's CDR3 is CASSTTGTGDTEAFF. CDR3 DNA sequence: TGTGCCAGCAGTACGACCGGGACAGGGGACACTGAAGCTTTCTTT. This sequence joins TRBV28 and TRBJ1-1; 10 bases align to TRBD1. The CDR3 spans 15 residues. Germline CDR1 reads MDHEN; CDR2 reads SYDVKM. Trimming at V came to 5 bases and at J to 3 bases, leaving 6 bases not matched to a gene.

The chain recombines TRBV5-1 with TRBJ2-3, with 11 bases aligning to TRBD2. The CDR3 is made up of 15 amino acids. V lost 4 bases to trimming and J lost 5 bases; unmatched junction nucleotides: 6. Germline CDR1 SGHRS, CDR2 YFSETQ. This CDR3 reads CASSPRGTSGDTQYF. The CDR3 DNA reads TGCGCCAGCAGCCCGAGAGGGACTAGCGGAGATACGCAGTATTTT.

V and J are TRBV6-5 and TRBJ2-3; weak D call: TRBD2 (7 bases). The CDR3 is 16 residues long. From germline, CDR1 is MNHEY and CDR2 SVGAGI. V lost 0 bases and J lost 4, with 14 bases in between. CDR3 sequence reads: CASSYSGGHLSDTQYF. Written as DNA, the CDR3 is TGTGCCAGCAGTTACTCGGGGGGGCATCTCTCAGATACGCAGTATTTT.

The CDR3 loop is CSAGTGYGYTF. CDR3 nucleotides: TGCAGCGCGGGGACAGGCTATGGCTACACCTTC. This chain joins TRBV29-1 and TRBJ1-2; 8 bases line up with TRBD1. Germline V gives CDR1 SQVTM, CDR2 ANQGSEA. The CDR3 extends over 11 amino acids. The V segment lost 7 bases and the J segment 4 bases; nucleotides outside the gene matches: 2.

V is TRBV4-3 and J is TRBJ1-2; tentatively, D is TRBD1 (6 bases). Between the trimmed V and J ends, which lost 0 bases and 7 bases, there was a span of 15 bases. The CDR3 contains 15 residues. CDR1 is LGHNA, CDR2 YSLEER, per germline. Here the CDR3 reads CASSQDQGRGAGYTF. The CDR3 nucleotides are TGCGCCAGCAGCCAAGATCAGGGGCGCGGTGCTGGCTACACCTTC.

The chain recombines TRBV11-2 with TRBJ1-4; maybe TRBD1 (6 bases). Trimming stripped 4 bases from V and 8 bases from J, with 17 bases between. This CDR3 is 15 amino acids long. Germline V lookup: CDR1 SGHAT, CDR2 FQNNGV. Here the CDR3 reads CASSYIGGAVEKLFF. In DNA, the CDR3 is TGTGCCAGCAGCTACATAGGGGGGGCGGTCGAAAAACTGTTTTTT.

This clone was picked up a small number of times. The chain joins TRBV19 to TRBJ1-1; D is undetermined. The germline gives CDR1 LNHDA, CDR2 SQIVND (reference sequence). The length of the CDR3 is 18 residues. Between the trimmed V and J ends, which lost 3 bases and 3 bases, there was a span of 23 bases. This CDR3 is CASSIERGRRSEYTEAFF. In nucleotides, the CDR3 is TGTGCCAGTAGTATTGAAAGAGGGAGGAGGTCCGAGTACACTGAAGCTTTCTTT.

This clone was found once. Here the CDR3 reads CSFLAAQETQYF. DNA of the CDR3: TGCAGCTTCTTAGCGGCCCAAGAGACCCAGTACTTC. This chain joins TRBV29-1 and TRBJ2-5, with D tentatively TRBD2 (6 bases). The germline V and J ends were trimmed by 8 bases and 1 base, with 11 bases remaining between them. The CDR3 is 12 residues long. Germline CDR1 SQVTM, CDR2 ANQGSEA.

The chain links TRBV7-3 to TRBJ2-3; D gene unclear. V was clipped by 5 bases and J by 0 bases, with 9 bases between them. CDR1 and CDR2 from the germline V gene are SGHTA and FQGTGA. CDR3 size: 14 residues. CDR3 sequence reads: CASSEQPSTDTQYF. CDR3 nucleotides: TGTGCCAGCAGCGAACAACCTAGCACAGATACGCAGTATTTT.